Listed here are 26 T cell receptor beta chains from one sample, sequenced in a study of vaccination effects on CD4 cells after COVID-19. What these receptors recognize is not known. Libraries were prepared by immunoSEQ multiplex PCR; TCRdb keeps only in-frame clonotypes and omits some of them. Among tens of thousands of clones listed, 70% to 75% were seen once. Expansion with viral peptide pools was applied to antigen-specific CD4+ T cells by the ViraFEST assay prior to sequencing. Cells that had been cultured for 10 days were the source of isolated CD4+ T cells. Participants received two doses of either the BNT162b2 or mRNA-1273 vaccine. Sequencing was performed on CD4+ T cells from PBMCs cultured with HCoV-229E spike peptides, taken after COVID-19 vaccination. Receptor source: a human donor who received a COVID-19 vaccine.

V is TRBV20-1 and J is TRBJ2-5, with D possibly being TRBD1 (5 bases). The germline CDR1 and CDR2 sequences are DFQATT and SNEGSKA (reference sequence). The CDR3 runs to 11 residues. V was trimmed by 4 bases and J by 5 bases, leaving 8 bases between them. The CDR3 DNA sequence: TGCAGTGCTAACAAGGGGGAGACCCAGTACTTC. This gives the protein CSANKGETQYF.

The chain is built from TRBV7-8 and TRBJ1-4, with 9 nucleotides matching TRBD1. Germline V gene data show CDR1 as SGHVS and CDR2 as FQNEAQ. The CDR3 has 16 residues. Unmatched junction bases numbered 6, after V lost 0 bases and J lost 7 bases. Here the CDR3 reads CASSLALQGAGEKLFF. CDR3 sequence (DNA): TGTGCCAGCAGCTTAGCGCTACAGGGGGCGGGTGAAAAACTGTTTTTT.

The chain couples TRBV6-2 or TRBV6-3 to TRBJ2-5; 15 nucleotides match TRBD2. Germline CDR1 and CDR2: MNHEY and SVGEGT. This CDR3 is built from 21 residues. The J segment lost 7 bases and the V segment lost 6 bases, leaving 24 bases of the junction unmatched. The CDR3 DNA reads TGTGCCAGCAGCCGCCCCTCCGGACTAGCGGGGGGGCACTCGGGCCCGGGGACCCAGTACTTC. It encodes CASSRPSGLAGGHSGPGTQYF.

The chain has TRBV6-2 or TRBV6-3 and TRBJ1-5, with a tentative D call TRBD1 (6 bases). The CDR3 runs to 18 residues. V dropped 2 bases and J dropped 6 bases, with 23 bases sitting between them. Germline V gene data show CDR1 as MNHEY and CDR2 as SVGEGT. DNA for the CDR3: TGTGCCAGCAGTTACGCGGGACACTCGGTCAGGGGACGTCAGCCCCAGCATTTT. Translating gives CASSYAGHSVRGRQPQHF.

The J gene is TRBJ1-1, the V gene TRBV7-2; D is perhaps TRBD1 (5 bases). The germline V and J ends were trimmed by 5 bases and 5 bases, with 24 bases remaining between them. The CDR3 extends over 17 amino acids. CDR1 and CDR2 from the germline V gene are SGHTA and FQGNSA. DNA for the CDR3: TGTGCCAGCAGCCCCTCCCACCGCCCCGACCGGGGGACTGAAGCTTTCTTT. Its protein is CASSPSHRPDRGTEAFF.

This CDR3 is CASSSRTGATDTQYF. For the CDR3, the DNA is TGTGCCAGCAGCTCCCGGACAGGGGCCACAGATACGCAGTATTTT. The genes are TRBV7-3 and TRBJ2-3, with 9 bases that match TRBD1. The CDR3 contains 15 residues. V shed 4 bases and J 2 bases; nucleotides not matched to a gene: 4. CDR1 and CDR2 (germline): SGHTA, FQGTGA.

V usage is TRBV7-9 and J usage is TRBJ1-4, with 11 positions matching TRBD1. The CDR3 totals 18 residues. Per the germline V gene, CDR1 is SEHNR and CDR2 is FQNEAQ (reference sequence). The V and J ends lost 5 bases and 0 bases, in that order; junction bases with no gene match: 8. The CDR3 region is CASSLGTGGIPTNEKLFF. CDR3 nucleotide sequence: TGTGCCAGCAGCCTCGGGACAGGGGGGATACCAACTAATGAAAAACTGTTTTTT.

In its sample, this clone was seen once. The rearrangement links TRBV30 to TRBJ1-3, with TRBD1 matching 7 bases. Unmatched junction bases numbered 5, after V lost 8 bases and J lost 4 bases. Germline assignment: CDR1 GTSNPN and CDR2 SVGIG (reference sequence). This CDR3 comprises 12 residues. CDR3 bases: TGTGCCGGCTACAGGGGCGGAAACACCATATATTTT. This translates into CAGYRGGNTIYF.

This chain connects TRBV5-1 to TRBJ1-2, with TRBD1 matching 8 bases. CDR1 SGHRS and CDR2 YFSETQ come from the germline V gene. With V trimmed by 0 bases and J by 7 bases, 11 bases remained unmatched. The CDR3 is 16 amino acids. The chain's CDR3 is CASSLGQGSFSGGYTF. As DNA, the CDR3 is TGCGCCAGCAGCTTGGGACAGGGGTCTTTCTCAGGTGGCTACACCTTC.

V is TRBV12-3 or TRBV12-4 and J is TRBJ1-1; D call uncertain. The CDR3 is made up of 12 amino acids. V lost 9 bases, J lost 3 bases, and 11 bases lay in between. This chain's CDR3 is CASAGGYTEAFF. CDR3 bases: TGTGCCAGTGCGGGAGGGTACACTGAAGCTTTCTTT.

The chain employs TRBV25-1 and TRBJ2-3; 8 nucleotides match TRBD1. V lost 3 bases to trimming and J lost 2 bases; unmatched junction nucleotides: 4. The V gene's germline CDR1 is MGHDK and CDR2 SYGVNS. The CDR3 has 15 amino acids. CDR3 nucleotides: TGTGCCAGCAGTGATATGGACAGGGACACAGATACGCAGTATTTT. Translation gives CASSDMDRDTDTQYF.

The V call is TRBV30, the J call TRBJ2-2; TRBD1 agrees at 12 bases. CDR1 and CDR2 from the germline V gene are GTSNPN and SVGIG (reference sequence). J gave up 6 bases and V 5 bases, and 10 bases lay outside the gene matches. This CDR3 region has 16 residues. DNA for the CDR3: TGTGCCTGGGTGGTACCGGGACAGGGGGCCTCCGGGGAGCTGTTTTTT. Protein sequence: CAWVVPGQGASGELFF.

The chain combines TRBV6-6 with TRBJ2-7; TRBD1 matches 8 bases. With V trimmed by 6 bases and J by 6 bases, 4 bases remained unmatched. Germline-derived CDR1 and CDR2 are MNHNY and SVGAGI (reference sequence). CDR3 size: 12 residues. The CDR3 reads CASSPQGGEQYV. CDR3 nucleotides: TGTGCCAGCAGCCCACAGGGGGGCGAGCAGTACGTC.

V and J are TRBV6-2 or TRBV6-3 and TRBJ2-7; no firm D call. Trimming cost V 1 base and J 2 bases, with 6 bases left between them. This CDR3 is 13 amino acids long. The germline V gene has CDR1 MNHEY and CDR2 SVGEGT. The CDR3 sequence: CASSYLGTYEQYV. The CDR3 DNA reads as TGTGCCAGCAGTTACTTAGGGACCTACGAGCAGTACGTC.

This clone was counted between two and nine times. This rearrangement joins TRBV30 to TRBJ1-6; D uncertain. V dropped 5 bases and J dropped 4 bases, with 12 bases sitting between them. Germline V gene lookup returns CDR1 GTSNPN and CDR2 SVGIG (reference sequence). There are 14 residues in the CDR3. Here the CDR3 DNA reads TGTGCCTGGGATCTGGACCGGTATAATTCACCCCTCCACTTT. This sequence encodes CAWDLDRYNSPLHF.

The V gene is TRBV11-2, the J gene TRBJ2-1, with 7 positions matching TRBD2. CDR3 size: 14 residues. The junction had 7 bases not matched to a gene; V was cut back by 2 bases and J by 9 bases. Germline lookup yields CDR1 SGHAT and CDR2 FQNNGV. CDR3 sequence (DNA): TGTGCCAGCAGCTTATCAGCGGGGTGGGGTGAGCAGTTCTTC. Amino acid sequence: CASSLSAGWGEQFF. The variable domain in full, completed from reference TRBV11-2 and TRBJ2-1, reads EAGVAQSPRYKIIEKRQSVAFWCNPISGHATLYWYQQILGQGPKLLIQFQNNGVVDDSQLPKDRFSAERLKGVDSTLKIQPAKLEDSAVYLCASSLSAGWGEQFFGPGTRLTVL.

The CDR3 protein is CASSLSVRDHSNQPQHF. The CDR3 nucleotides are TGTGCCAGCAGCCTCTCCGTGAGGGACCATAGCAATCAGCCCCAGCATTTT. V usage is TRBV4-2 and J usage is TRBJ1-5; D may be TRBD1 (5 bases). In germline, CDR1 is LGHNA, CDR2 YNFKEQ. The V gene lost 4 bases and the J gene lost 0 bases, with 16 bases spanning the gap. The CDR3 has 17 residues.

This chain connects TRBV24-1 to TRBJ2-1; the match to TRBD2 covers 9 bases. Germline CDR1 and CDR2: KGHDR and SFDVKD. J lost 15 bases, V lost 5 bases, and 10 bases had no gene match. The CDR3 is 13 residues long. DNA of the CDR3: TGTGCCACCAGTGTCCCGGGTAGCGGGGGACGGTTCTTC. Amino acids: CATSVPGSGGRFF.

The chain combines TRBV28 with TRBJ1-2; D might be TRBD1 (5 bases). The V gene lost 3 bases and the J gene lost 7 bases, with 9 bases spanning the gap. Germline lookup yields CDR1 MDHEN and CDR2 SYDVKM. CDR3 length: 12 residues. The CDR3 reads CASSFGGRGYTF. The CDR3 DNA reads as TGTGCCAGCAGTTTCGGGGGACGTGGCTACACCTTC.

J is TRBJ2-7 and V is TRBV2; D call uncertain. V was trimmed by 8 bases and J by 5 bases, leaving 16 bases between them. In germline, CDR1 is SNHLY, CDR2 FYNNEI. There are 13 residues in the CDR3. CDR3 DNA sequence: TGTGCCAGCCTTCGGGTCCGGGCTCACGAGCAGTACGTC. Translating gives CASLRVRAHEQYV.

CDR3 DNA: TGCGCCAGCAGCTTGGCCTTTTCGGACTCTGGGGCCAACGTCCTGACTTTC. This sequence encodes CASSLAFSDSGANVLTF. The chain combines TRBV5-1 with TRBJ2-6; D unclear. Trimming cost V 0 bases and J 0 bases, with 10 bases left between them. CDR3 length: 17 amino acids. Germline V gene data show CDR1 as SGHRS and CDR2 as YFSETQ.

The chain couples TRBV7-8 to TRBJ1-2; 9 nucleotides line up with TRBD1. Germline V CDR1 and CDR2: SGHVS, FQNEAQ. V shed 2 bases and J 5 bases; nucleotides not matched to a gene: 6. CDR3 length: 15 residues. This CDR3 is CASSLLGTGLYGYTF. Here the CDR3 DNA reads TGTGCCAGCAGCTTATTGGGGACAGGGCTATATGGCTACACCTTC.

The chain employs TRBV29-1 and TRBJ1-2; D unclear. In germline, CDR1 is SQVTM, CDR2 ANQGSEA. The CDR3 is made up of 12 amino acids. Trimming pared 4 bases from V and 7 bases from J, leaving 13 bases between. The CDR3 nucleotides read TGCAGCGTTGCTTTGGGCGGTTTTGGCTACACCTTC. Translation: CSVALGGFGYTF.

The chain is built from TRBV23-1 and TRBJ1-5; a possible D gene is TRBD1 (5 bases). TRBV23-1 is reported as an ORF; its role is uncertain. The V end lost 11 bases, the J end lost 7 bases, and 18 bases lay between the germline ends. The length of the CDR3 is 13 residues. The CDR3 nucleotides read TGCGCCTCGGGGGGGAGCCCAGACCAGCCCCAGCATTTT. It is translated as CASGGSPDQPQHF.

This chain links TRBV6-5 with TRBJ1-5; no clear D. Deletions cut 6 bases from V and 8 bases from J, with 14 bases between. CDR1 and CDR2 from the germline V gene are MNHEY and SVGAGI. This CDR3 is built from 13 residues. CDR3 DNA sequence: TGTGCCAGCAGCGACGGAACCATGGAGCCCCAGCATTTT. It yields the protein CASSDGTMEPQHF.

This clone showed up just once. The genes are TRBV18 and TRBJ2-2; D is undetermined. The germline gives CDR1 KGHSH, CDR2 LQKENI. The ends were cut back, 7 bases at V and 6 bases at J, with 15 bases in the middle. CDR3 size: 14 residues. This CDR3 is CASFTNPASGELFF. In DNA form, the CDR3 reads TGTGCCAGCTTTACCAACCCGGCCTCCGGGGAGCTGTTTTTT.